These 7 T cell receptor beta chains originate from one sample sequenced in a study of neurological immune-mediated disorders. Stated time point: longitudinal time-point 1 (baseline). TCRdb ran MiXCR on the 5' RACE reads and lists one entry per CDR3 protein. The sample includes about 49,000 distinct CDR3 sequences, more than 8% of them seen just once. Material for sequencing was PBMCs. All receptors come from a woman aged 40 to 50 in good health.

This clonotype was observed many times. This chain connects TRBV7-2 to TRBJ2-6; 10 bases are a match to TRBD2. Germline V gene data show CDR1 as SGHTA and CDR2 as FQGNSA. Germline trimming cut 4 bases from V and 4 bases from J; bases unmatched to any gene: 19. This CDR3 has 21 amino acids. CDR3 nucleotides: TGTGCCAGCAGCTCGGCGGGGGGCACCGGGACTAGCGCGGGAGGGGCCAACGTCCTGACTTTC. Translated, it gives CASSSAGGTGTSAGGANVLTF.

This clonotype appeared many times. The chain carries TRBV6-5 and TRBJ2-7; D is undetermined. With 2 bases removed from V and 2 bases from J, the gap between germline ends came to 13 bases. The length of the CDR3 is 15 residues. In germline, CDR1 is MNHEY, CDR2 SVGAGI. DNA for the CDR3: TGTGCCAGCAGTTACAAAGGTTTATCGGCCTACGAGCAGTACTTC. This gives the protein CASSYKGLSAYEQYF.

This clonotype was recorded at least ten times. The genes are TRBV5-1 and TRBJ2-3; unclear D gene. The V end lost 4 bases, the J end lost 4 bases, and 10 bases lay between the germline ends. Per the germline V gene, CDR1 is SGHRS and CDR2 is YFSETQ. This CDR3 contains 13 residues. The CDR3 reads CASSPDESDTQYF. CDR3 DNA sequence: TGCGCCAGCAGCCCGGACGAGTCAGATACGCAGTATTTT.

This clonotype was seen at least ten times. The V gene is TRBV5-1, the J gene TRBJ2-7, with D unresolved. Germline V gene lookup returns CDR1 SGHRS and CDR2 YFSETQ. V shed 6 bases and J shed 3 bases, with 16 bases lying between them. This CDR3 comprises 14 residues. CDR3 loop: CASTPGTTVYEQYF. CDR3 DNA sequence: TGCGCCAGCACCCCGGGTACCACCGTCTACGAGCAGTACTTC.

This clonotype has ten or more counts. The chain couples TRBV12-3 or TRBV12-4 to TRBJ2-7; 9 bases line up with TRBD1. The V segment lost 6 bases and the J segment 2 bases; nucleotides outside the gene matches: 8. This CDR3 region has 15 residues. CDR3 nucleotide sequence: TGTGCCAGCAGCTCTTCAGGACAGGGGACCTACGAGCAGTACTTC. Its protein product is CASSSSGQGTYEQYF.

This clonotype was seen many times. J is TRBJ1-5 and V is TRBV12-3 or TRBV12-4; 8 bases match TRBD1. The junction had 7 bases not matched to a gene; V was cut back by 4 bases and J by 8 bases. CDR3 length: 14 amino acids. The CDR3 is CASSYGTGLKPQHF. Here the CDR3 DNA reads TGTGCCAGCAGTTACGGGACAGGACTTAAGCCCCAGCATTTT.

In this sample, this clonotype turned up many times. The chain links TRBV5-1 to TRBJ2-7; 9 nucleotides match TRBD1. The trim removed 3 bases at V and 2 bases at J, leaving 9 bases unmatched. The CDR3 is made up of 16 amino acids. CDR1 SGHRS and CDR2 YFSETQ come from the germline V gene. The CDR3 region is CASSSSGTGPPYEQYF. The CDR3 nucleotides are TGCGCCAGCAGCTCGTCCGGGACAGGGCCCCCCTACGAGCAGTACTTC.